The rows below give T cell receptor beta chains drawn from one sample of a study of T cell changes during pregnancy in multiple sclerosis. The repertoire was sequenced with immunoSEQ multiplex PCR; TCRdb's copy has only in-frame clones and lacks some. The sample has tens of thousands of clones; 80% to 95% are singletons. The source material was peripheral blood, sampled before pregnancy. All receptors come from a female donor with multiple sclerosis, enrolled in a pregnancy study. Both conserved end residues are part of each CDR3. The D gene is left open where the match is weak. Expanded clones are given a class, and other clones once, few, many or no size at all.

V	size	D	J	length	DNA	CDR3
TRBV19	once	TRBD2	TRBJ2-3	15	TGTGCCAGTAGTCCCCTAGCGGGGCGCACAGATACGCAGTATTTT	CASSPLAGRTDTQYF
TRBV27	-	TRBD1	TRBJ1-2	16	TGTGCCAGCAGTTTCAACAGGGGGACAGGGTCGGATGGCTACACCTTC	CASSFNRGTGSDGYTF
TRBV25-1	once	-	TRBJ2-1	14	TGTGCCAGCAGTGCAGACTTCGGCCCCAATGAGCAGTTCTTC	CASSADFGPNEQFF
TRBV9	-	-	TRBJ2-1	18	TGTGCCAGCAGCGTAGAGGCGACTAGTGGTAACTCCTACAATGAGCAGTTCTTC	CASSVEATSGNSYNEQFF
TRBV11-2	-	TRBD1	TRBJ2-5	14	TGTGCCAGCAGCCCCTCTCAGGGGGTCTGGACCCAGTACTTC	CASSPSQGVWTQYF
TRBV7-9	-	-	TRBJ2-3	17	TGTGCCAGCAGCCATAAACCTAGGCATACGCCCTTTAATCGGCAGTATTTT	CASSHKPRHTPFNRQYF
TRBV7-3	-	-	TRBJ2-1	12	TGTGCCAGCAGCCAACAGGGCGGGTCAAAGTTCTTC	CASSQQGGSKFF
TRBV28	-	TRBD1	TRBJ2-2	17	TGTGCCAGCAGTTTGTCGGGACAGCTACTTAATCCCGGGGAGCTGTTTTTT	CASSLSGQLLNPGELFF
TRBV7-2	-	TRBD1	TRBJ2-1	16	TGTGCCAGCAGCTTAGCGACAGGGGGCCTGTACAATGAGCAGTTCTTC	CASSLATGGLYNEQFF
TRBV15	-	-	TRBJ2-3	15	TGTGCCACCAGCAGAGATCTGGGGGGTTACAATACGCAGTATTTT	CATSRDLGGYNTQYF
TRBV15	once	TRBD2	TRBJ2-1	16	TGTGCCACCAGCAGAGAACTAGCGGGAGTCGCCAATGAGCAGTTCTTC	CATSRELAGVANEQFF
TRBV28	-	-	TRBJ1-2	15	TGTGCCAGCAGTGTCACGGGGTTAGGGGGCTATGGCTACACCTTC	CASSVTGLGGYGYTF
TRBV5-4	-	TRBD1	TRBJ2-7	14	TGTGCCAGCAGCCGGGACAGGGCCACCTACGAGCAGTACTTC	CASSRDRATYEQYF
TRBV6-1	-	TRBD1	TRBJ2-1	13	TGTGCCAGCAGTGGGGACAGGGGTATTGAGCAGTTCTTC	CASSGDRGIEQFF
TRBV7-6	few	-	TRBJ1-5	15	TGTGCCAGCAGCTTAGGAACTCAGGGCAATCAGCCCCAGCATTTT	CASSLGTQGNQPQHF
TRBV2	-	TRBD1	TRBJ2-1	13	TGTGCCAGCAGACAGGGGGTAGTGGGTGAGCAGTTCTTC	CASRQGVVGEQFF
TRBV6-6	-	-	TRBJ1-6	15	TGTGCCAGCAGTTGGGAAGGGCAGGGTTATTCACCCCTCCACTTT	CASSWEGQGYSPLHF
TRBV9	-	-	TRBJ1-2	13	TGTGCCAGCAGCGCCAACGGCGGGCGTGGCTACACCTTC	CASSANGGRGYTF
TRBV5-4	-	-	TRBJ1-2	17	TGTGCCAGCAGCTTAGGATCATCGCGGGGAGCTAACTATGGCTACACCTTC	CASSLGSSRGANYGYTF
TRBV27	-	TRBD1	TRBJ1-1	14	TGTGCCAGCGCACCGGGACAGGGGCGATCTGAAGCTTTCTTT	CASAPGQGRSEAFF
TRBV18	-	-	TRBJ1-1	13	TGTGCCAGCTCTCACAGTTCTGACACTGAAGCTTTCTTT	CASSHSSDTEAFF
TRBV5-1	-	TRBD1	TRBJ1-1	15	TGCGCCAGCAGCACCGGACAGGGAGGTGGATCTGAAGCTTTCTTT	CASSTGQGGGSEAFF
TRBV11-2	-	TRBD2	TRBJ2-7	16	TGTGCCAGCAGCCCCCTGGGGGCAGCGGGGGGGAACGAGCAGTACTTC	CASSPLGAAGGNEQYF
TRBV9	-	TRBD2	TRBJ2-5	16	TGTGCCAGCAGCGTGGGGGCGGGGGGTTGGCAAGAGACCCAGTACTTC	CASSVGAGGWQETQYF
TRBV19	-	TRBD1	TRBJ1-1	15	TGTGCCAGTACCCACTACCCTGGACAGGGGACTGAAGCTTTCTTT	CASTHYPGQGTEAFF
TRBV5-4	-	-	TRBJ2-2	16	TGTGCCAGCAGCTCAGGGGGACTCCCTGGGACCGGGGAGCTGTTTTTT	CASSSGGLPGTGELFF
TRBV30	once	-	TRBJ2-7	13	TGTGCCTGGAGGGGGGCAGAGACCTACGAGCAGTACTTC	CAWRGAETYEQYF
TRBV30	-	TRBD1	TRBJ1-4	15	TGTGCCTGGAGTGTAGGGCAGGGGGCTAATGAAAAACTGTTTTTT	CAWSVGQGANEKLFF
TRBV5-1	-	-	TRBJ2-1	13	TGCGCCAGCAGCCTTTCTCCCTACAATGAGCAGTTCTTC	CASSLSPYNEQFF
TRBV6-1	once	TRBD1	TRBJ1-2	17	TGTGCCAGCAGTGAGGGCGGACAGGGATTGAGTCTCTATGGCTACACCTTC	CASSEGGQGLSLYGYTF
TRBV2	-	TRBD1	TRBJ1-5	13	TGTGCCACCCAGGGGGACGCCAATCAGCCCCAGCATTTT	CATQGDANQPQHF
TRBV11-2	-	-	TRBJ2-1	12	TGTGCCAGCTCTCCTCCCAGGCCTGAGCAGTTCTTC	CASSPPRPEQFF
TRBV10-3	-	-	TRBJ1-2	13	TGTGCCATCAATAACAGCCCAGTAAGTGGCTACACCTTC	CAINNSPVSGYTF
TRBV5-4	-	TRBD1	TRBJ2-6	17	TGTGCCAGCAGCTCGACAGGGAGCAGCTCTGGGGCCAACGTCCTGACTTTC	CASSSTGSSSGANVLTF
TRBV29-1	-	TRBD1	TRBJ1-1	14	TGCAGCGTTGATTCAGGGGGCTTGAACACTGAAGCTTTCTTT	CSVDSGGLNTEAFF
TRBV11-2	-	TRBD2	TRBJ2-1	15	TGTGCCAGCAGCCCGGGCGTGCTAGCGGGAGGGGGGCAGTTCTTC	CASSPGVLAGGGQFF
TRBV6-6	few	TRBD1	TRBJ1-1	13	TGTGCCACCTACGGACAGGGGAAAACTGAAGCTTTCTTT	CATYGQGKTEAFF
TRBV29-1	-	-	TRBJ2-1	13	TGCAGCGTTGAAGATACTCGCCGGGGAGAGCAGTTCTTC	CSVEDTRRGEQFF
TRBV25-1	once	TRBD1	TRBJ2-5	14	TGTGCCAGCAGCTTCGGGACAGGGTTCCTGGCCCAGTACTTC	CASSFGTGFLAQYF
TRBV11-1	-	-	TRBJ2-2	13	TGTGCCAGCGGGCTGGCGCGGGTCGGGGAGCTGTTTTTT	CASGLARVGELFF
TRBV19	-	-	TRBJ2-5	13	TGTGCCAGTACCCCCAGGAGGGGAGAGACCCAGTACTTC	CASTPRRGETQYF
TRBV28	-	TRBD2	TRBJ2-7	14	TGTGCCAGCAGTTTCACGGGAGGACCCTACGAGCAGTACTTC	CASSFTGGPYEQYF
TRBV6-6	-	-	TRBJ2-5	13	TGTGCCAGCAGTTATAGGGGTCAAGAGACCCAGTACTTC	CASSYRGQETQYF
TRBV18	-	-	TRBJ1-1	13	TGTGCCAGCTCACCAGGGGAGAGGACTGAAGCTTTCTTT	CASSPGERTEAFF
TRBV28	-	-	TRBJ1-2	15	TGTGCCAGCAGTTTAGGAGGGAAGACTAACTATGGCTACACCTTC	CASSLGGKTNYGYTF
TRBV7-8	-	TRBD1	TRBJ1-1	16	TGTGCCAGCAGCTTGATGACAGGGGGCAAGGGCACTGAAGCTTTCTTT	CASSLMTGGKGTEAFF
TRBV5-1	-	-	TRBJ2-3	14	TGCGCCAGCGCCAGGGGAGACAACACAGATACGCAGTATTTT	CASARGDNTDTQYF
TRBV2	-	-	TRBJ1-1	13	TGTGCCAGCAGGGTAAGGGGGGGCACTGAAGCTTTCTTT	CASRVRGGTEAFF
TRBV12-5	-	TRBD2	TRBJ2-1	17	TGTGCTAGTGGTTTGGCCTTAGCGGGGGGGCCTTTGAATGAGCAGTTCTTC	CASGLALAGGPLNEQFF
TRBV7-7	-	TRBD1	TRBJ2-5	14	TGTGCCAGCAGCCTCGACAGGGGACAAGAGACCCAGTACTTC	CASSLDRGQETQYF